This TCR beta chain stems from a study of blood T cell repertoires in COVID-19. Per germline, CDR1 ENHRY and CDR2 SYGVKD. With 0 bases removed from V and 1 base from J, the gap between germline ends came to 12 bases. The CDR3 has 16 amino acids. Profiled with immunoSEQ multiplex PCR; TCRdb holds only in-frame clones, not every one. The sample has roughly 120,000 clones; 72% are singletons. This clone was recorded only once. Sequencing used peripheral blood. This receptor was identified in a woman aged 60-70 years with acute or convalescent COVID-19. The rearrangement uses TRBV10-3 and TRBJ1-2; weak D call: TRBD1 (6 bases). As DNA, the CDR3 is TGTGCCATCAGTGAGTCCCTCAGGGGAGTTAACTATGGCTACACCTTC. It encodes CAISESLRGVNYGYTF.